The 5 T cell receptor beta chains listed next were all sequenced from one sample in a study of graft-versus-host responses after intestinal transplantation. This table comes from immunoSEQ multiplex PCR, and its TCRdb copy is limited to in-frame clones, with some not included. The sample shows about 18,000 clones, more than 30% of them seen only once. Source: alloreactive CD4+ T cells from a mixed lymphocyte reaction culture, taken before intestinal transplant. Specified subset: CFSE-low proliferating T cells sorted from roughly 6-day pre-transplant mixed lymphocyte reaction (GvH or HvG direction). All receptors derive from a human patient who received an intestinal transplant.

By sample fraction, this clone is medium-sized. J is TRBJ1-6 and V is TRBV6-6; D is possibly TRBD1 (6 bases). V lost 5 bases, J lost 7 bases, and 9 bases lay in between. Germline V gives CDR1 MNHNY, CDR2 SVGAGI (reference sequence). The CDR3 loop spans 13 amino acids. The DNA of the CDR3 is TGTGCCAGCAGTCAAGGACAGAATTCACCCCTCCACTTT. It translates to CASSQGQNSPLHF.

The table lists this clone with a few counts. V usage is TRBV5-6 and J usage is TRBJ2-7; D call uncertain. The V and J ends lost 4 bases and 5 bases respectively, with 7 bases between them. Germline V gene sequence: CDR1 SGHDT, CDR2 YYEEEE. This CDR3 comprises 11 residues. This CDR3 is CASSRINEQYF. The CDR3 nucleotides are TGTGCCAGCAGCCGTATCAACGAGCAGTACTTC. The variable domain in full, completed from reference TRBV5-6 and TRBJ2-7, reads DAGVTQSPTHLIKTRGQQVTLRCSPKSGHDTVSWYQQALGQGPQFIFQYYEEEERQRGNFPDRFSGHQFPNYSSELNVNALLLGDSALYLCASSRINEQYFGPGTRLTVT.

This clone has more than one count but fewer than ten. This chain uses TRBV5-1 with TRBJ1-2, with 7 bases that match TRBD1. The CDR3 is 16 residues long. Germline CDR1 SGHRS, CDR2 YFSETQ. The trim removed 0 bases at V and 7 bases at J, leaving 12 bases unmatched. This CDR3 reads CASSLGIRPGTAGYTF. The CDR3 DNA sequence: TGCGCCAGCAGCTTGGGAATCAGACCCGGGACAGCTGGCTACACCTTC.

In this sample, this clone turned up once. V is TRBV6-1 and J is TRBJ1-1; possibly TRBD1 for D (5 bases). The V end was cut by 6 bases, the J end by 1 base, with 15 bases between. This CDR3 comprises 15 residues. Germline-derived CDR1 and CDR2 are MNHNS and SASEGT. The CDR3 bases are TGTGCCAGCAGATTCTTGTACAGGCCGAACACTGAAGCTTTCTTT. Translated: CASRFLYRPNTEAFF.

The sample holds a few counts of this clone. The rearrangement joins TRBV11-2 to TRBJ1-1; 7 nucleotides agree with TRBD1. This CDR3 contains 15 residues. Trimming removed 5 bases from V and 3 bases from J; junction bases left unmatched: 9. Per the germline V gene, CDR1 is SGHAT and CDR2 is FQNNGV. Here the CDR3 reads CASSPRQGRDTEAFF. The CDR3 DNA reads TGTGCCAGCAGCCCGAGACAGGGTAGGGACACTGAAGCTTTCTTT.